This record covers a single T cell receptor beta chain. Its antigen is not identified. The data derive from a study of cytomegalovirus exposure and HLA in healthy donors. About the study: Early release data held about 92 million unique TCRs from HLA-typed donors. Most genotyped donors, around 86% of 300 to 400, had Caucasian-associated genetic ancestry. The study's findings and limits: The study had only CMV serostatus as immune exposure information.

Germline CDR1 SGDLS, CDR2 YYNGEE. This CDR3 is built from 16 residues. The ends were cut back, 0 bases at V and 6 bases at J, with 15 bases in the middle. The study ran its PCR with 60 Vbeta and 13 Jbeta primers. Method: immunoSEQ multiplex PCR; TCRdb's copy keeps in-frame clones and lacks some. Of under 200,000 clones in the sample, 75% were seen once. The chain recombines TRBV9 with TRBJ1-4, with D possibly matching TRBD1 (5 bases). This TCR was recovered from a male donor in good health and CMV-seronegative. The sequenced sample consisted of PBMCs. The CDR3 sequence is CASSVGRDRPDEKLFF. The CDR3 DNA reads TGTGCCAGCAGCGTAGGTAGAGACAGACCGGATGAAAAACTGTTTTTT.